The next 21 T cell receptor beta chains were all read from a single sample in a study of blood T cell repertoires in COVID-19. Here immunoSEQ multiplex PCR was the method, and the copy in TCRdb shows in-frame clones only, minus some. The sample yields 110,000 to 150,000 clones, over 80% seen once. The specimen was PBMCs or T cells enriched from blood (not recorded which). Receptor source: a woman in her thirties or forties who had recovered from COVID-19.

This clone was counted ten times or more. Written as DNA, the CDR3 is TGTGCCAGCAGCTTATCGACAGACTTTAACTATGGCTACACCTTC. Translated, it gives CASSLSTDFNYGYTF. J is TRBJ1-2 and V is TRBV7-2; a possible D gene is TRBD1 (5 bases). The ends were cut back, 2 bases at V and 1 base at J, with 11 bases in the middle. The length of the CDR3 is 15 residues. CDR1 is SGHTA, CDR2 FQGNSA, per germline.

J is TRBJ2-7 and V is TRBV5-1; weak D call: TRBD1 (5 bases). This CDR3 is built from 16 residues. The germline CDR1 and CDR2 sequences are SGHRS and YFSETQ. Trimming took off 0 bases at V and 2 bases at J, with 15 bases between the two ends. The DNA for the CDR3 is TGCGCCAGCAGCTTGGCCGAGGCAGGGAATGCCTACGAGCAGTACTTC. Encoded protein: CASSLAEAGNAYEQYF.

This clone was observed a few times. The V and J genes are TRBV2 and TRBJ2-3; the D gene is possibly TRBD2 (5 bases). This CDR3 region has 14 residues. Between the trimmed V and J ends, which lost 8 bases and 0 bases, there was a span of 12 bases. CDR1 SNHLY and CDR2 FYNNEI come from the germline V gene. The CDR3 is CASRWRVSTDTQYF. CDR3 nucleotide sequence: TGTGCCAGCCGTTGGCGGGTTAGCACAGATACGCAGTATTTT.

This chain links TRBV11-2 with TRBJ2-5; tentative D call: TRBD1 (7 bases). Looked up from germline, CDR1 is SGHAT and CDR2 is FQNNGV. The CDR3 totals 13 residues. With 5 bases removed from V and 12 bases from J, the gap between germline ends came to 19 bases. This chain's CDR3 is CASSPGGGGAEYF. The CDR3 region has the DNA TGTGCCAGCAGCCCCGGAGGGGGCGGGGCGGAGTACTTC. The whole variable domain, filled in from reference TRBV11-2 and TRBJ2-5, reads EAGVAQSPRYKIIEKRQSVAFWCNPISGHATLYWYQQILGQGPKLLIQFQNNGVVDDSQLPKDRFSAERLKGVDSTLKIQPAKLEDSAVYLCASSPGGGGAEYFGPGTRLLVL.

This chain connects TRBV2 to TRBJ1-2; TRBD1 aligns across 10 bases. This CDR3 comprises 14 residues. Germline V lookup: CDR1 SNHLY, CDR2 FYNNEI. With 8 bases clipped from V and 2 bases from J, the junction kept 5 bases outside the gene matches. The CDR3 reads CASPGQGPNYGYTF. CDR3 coding DNA: TGTGCCAGCCCGGGACAGGGGCCCAACTATGGCTACACCTTC.

The genes are TRBV2 and TRBJ2-1, with 9 positions matching TRBD2. CDR3 length: 15 amino acids. The germline V gene encodes CDR1 SNHLY and CDR2 FYNNEI. After removal of 0 bases from V and 5 bases from J, the junction contained 2 bases not matched to a gene. The CDR3 coding sequence is TGTGCCAGCAGTGAAGCGAGCGGGGGGAACAATGAGCAGTTCTTC. Encoded protein: CASSEASGGNNEQFF.

This clone was counted a few times. The chain couples TRBV27 to TRBJ1-5; tentatively, D is TRBD1 (6 bases). CDR3 length: 16 amino acids. From germline, CDR1 is MNHEY and CDR2 SMNVEV (reference sequence). Trimming stripped 2 bases from V and 1 base from J, with 12 bases between. Written as DNA, the CDR3 is TGTGCCAGCAGTTTAGCGGGAGGGGGGAGCAATCAGCCCCAGCATTTT. This codes for CASSLAGGGSNQPQHF.

The chain employs TRBV3-1 (or the pseudogene TRBV3-2) and TRBJ2-3, with TRBD2 identical over 10 bases. Germline CDR1 and CDR2: LGHDT and YNNKEL (reference sequence). CDR3 length equals 15 residues. V was pared by 2 bases and J by 4 bases, with 3 bases of the junction left unmatched. CDR3 DNA: TGTGCCAGCAGCCAATCAGGACTAGCGGCAGATACGCAGTATTTT. Translating gives CASSQSGLAADTQYF.

V usage is TRBV3-1 (or the pseudogene TRBV3-2) and J usage is TRBJ2-3; D unresolved. This CDR3 has 14 amino acids. V lost 9 bases to trimming and J lost 1 base, with 14 bases between them. In germline, CDR1 is LGHDT, CDR2 YNNKEL (reference sequence). The CDR3 DNA reads as TGTGCCAGTTCTACTTCCGAAGGCACAGATACGCAGTATTTT. It codes for CASSTSEGTDTQYF.

This clone was observed once. The V and J genes are TRBV9 and TRBJ2-1, with TRBD1 identical over 9 bases. This CDR3 is 17 amino acids long. V was pared by 3 bases and J by 7 bases, with 14 bases of the junction left unmatched. CDR1 is SGDLS and CDR2 is YYNGEE in the germline V gene. CDR3 DNA: TGTGCCAGCAGCGCCCAAGGAGCCGGGACAGGGTGGAATGAGCAGTTCTTC. Amino acids: CASSAQGAGTGWNEQFF.

The chain recombines TRBV5-1 with TRBJ1-2, with D perhaps TRBD1 (5 bases). The CDR3 is 13 residues long. The germline CDR1 and CDR2 sequences are SGHRS and YFSETQ. V lost 3 bases and J 2 bases, leaving 8 bases between the germline ends. This chain's CDR3 is CASSSQENYGYTF. The DNA of the CDR3 is TGCGCCAGCAGCTCACAGGAAAACTATGGCTACACCTTC.

This chain links TRBV3-1 (or the pseudogene TRBV3-2) with TRBJ1-5; D is uncertain. The CDR3 runs to 15 residues. The V and J ends lost 3 bases and 2 bases respectively, with 11 bases between them. From germline, CDR1 is LGHDT and CDR2 YNNKEL (reference sequence). The CDR3 nucleotides read TGTGCCAGCAGCCAGGGAGGGCTTGGCAATCAGCCCCAGCATTTT. Encoded protein: CASSQGGLGNQPQHF.

The rearrangement uses TRBV10-1 and TRBJ2-2, with D possibly matching TRBD2 (5 bases). CDR1 and CDR2 (germline): WNHNN, SYGVQD (reference sequence). CDR3 size: 13 residues. V lost 7 bases to trimming and J lost 0 bases, with 6 bases between them. The CDR3 spells CASMDSNTGELFF. CDR3 nucleotides: TGCGCCAGCATGGACTCGAACACCGGGGAGCTGTTTTTT.

The chain combines TRBV2 with TRBJ1-3, with 7 positions matching TRBD1. CDR3 size: 13 residues. Germline values: CDR1 SNHLY, CDR2 FYNNEI. Unmatched junction bases numbered 8, after V lost 7 bases and J lost 8 bases. The CDR3 region has the DNA TGTGCCAGCACCGAGAGGGGGCCTGACACCATATATTTT. Translated: CASTERGPDTIYF.

V gene TRBV21-1 combines with J gene TRBJ1-2; TRBD1 is taken as the D call from the table, unchecked against the DNA. TRBV21-1 is reported as a pseudogene. The CDR3 runs to 15 residues. CDR3 in DNA: TGTGCCAGCAGCAAACAGGGGGCCCCAAGGGATGGCTACACCTTC. Encoded protein: CASSKQGAPRDGYTF.

The CDR3, as DNA: TGTGCCAGTAGTCCCCGAGAGGGCGGGGCGGAAGCTTTCTTT. It is translated as CASSPREGGAEAFF. The chain links TRBV19 to TRBJ1-1, with TRBD1 as a possible D gene (5 bases). Trimming left V 5 bases short and J 8 bases short, with 18 bases between. CDR3 length equals 14 residues. CDR1 and CDR2 from the germline V gene are LNHDA and SQIVND (reference sequence).

The V call is TRBV9, the J call TRBJ2-7, with D tentatively TRBD2 (6 bases). The germline V gene has CDR1 SGDLS and CDR2 YYNGEE. The CDR3 runs 14 residues. Between the trimmed V and J ends, which lost 3 bases and 0 bases, there was a span of 10 bases. CDR3 DNA sequence: TGTGCCAGCAGCGGGGGAGGACTCTCCTACGAGCAGTACTTC. Its translation is CASSGGGLSYEQYF.

This clone was counted only a few times. The DNA of the CDR3 is TGTGCCAGCAGCGGAGGGATCCAGGAAAACTCCTACAATGAGCAGTTCTTC. It is translated as CASSGGIQENSYNEQFF. J is TRBJ2-1 and V is TRBV9, with D perhaps TRBD2 (5 bases). Per the germline V gene, CDR1 is SGDLS and CDR2 is YYNGEE. Trimming removed 3 bases from V and 0 bases from J, with 16 bases in between. CDR3 length equals 17 residues.

The CDR3 DNA sequence: TGTGCCAGCAGCCAGGACTCATGGTACATGAACACTGAAGCTTTCTTT. This gives the protein CASSQDSWYMNTEAFF. J is TRBJ1-1 and V is TRBV7-9; D is undetermined. Trimming left V 5 bases short and J 0 bases short, with 16 bases between. Germline V gives CDR1 SEHNR, CDR2 FQNEAQ (reference sequence). This CDR3 contains 16 residues.

This clone has just one count. The chain has TRBV10-3 and TRBJ1-1; TRBD1 might be the D (6 bases). This CDR3 contains 13 residues. Per the germline V gene, CDR1 is ENHRY and CDR2 is SYGVKD. With 2 bases removed from V and 4 bases from J, the gap between germline ends came to 8 bases. CDR3 DNA: TGTGCCATCAGTGAGGGGGACATCACTGAAGCTTTCTTT. Translated, it gives CAISEGDITEAFF.

The count of this clone is one. The rearrangement links TRBV18 to TRBJ2-5, with 9 bases aligning to TRBD2. The CDR3 extends over 14 amino acids. The trim removed 8 bases at V and 2 bases at J, leaving 6 bases unmatched. Germline CDR1 KGHSH, CDR2 LQKENI. Here the CDR3 DNA reads TGTGCCAGCCAACGACTAGCGGAACAAGAGACCCAGTACTTC. This encodes CASQRLAEQETQYF.